These 18 T cell receptor beta chains came from one sample sequenced in a study of blood T cell repertoires in COVID-19. Clones were read by immunoSEQ multiplex PCR, and TCRdb kept only the in-frame ones, dropping some. This sample has around 170,000 clones, with around four fifths found just once. The material sequenced was peripheral blood. These TCRs come from a man between 70 and 80 years old with active or convalescent COVID-19.

This rearrangement joins TRBV18 to TRBJ2-2; 7 bases agree with TRBD1. J was trimmed by 3 bases and V by 1 base; bases with no gene match: 2. This CDR3 contains 15 residues. The germline CDR1 and CDR2 sequences are KGHSH and LQKENI. CDR3: CASSPQGAYTGELFF. Here the CDR3 DNA reads TGTGCCAGCTCACCACAGGGGGCGTACACCGGGGAGCTGTTTTTT. Filled out from reference TRBV18 and TRBJ2-2, the complete variable domain reads NAGVMQNPRHLVRRRGQEARLRCSPMKGHSHVYWYRQLPEEGLKFMVYLQKENIIDESGMPKERFSAEFPKEGPSILRIQQVVRGDSAAYFCASSPQGAYTGELFFGEGSRLTVL.

The chain links TRBV6-5 to TRBJ1-1; D remains unclear. Germline CDR1 and CDR2: MNHEY and SVGAGI. V was clipped by 2 bases and J by 0 bases, with 4 bases between them. The CDR3 runs 13 residues. This chain's CDR3 is CASSYSMNTEAFF. The CDR3 DNA is TGTGCCAGCAGTTACAGCATGAACACTGAAGCTTTCTTT.

The genes are TRBV7-2 and TRBJ2-4, with a possible D match to TRBD2 (7 bases). Germline CDR1 and CDR2: SGHTA and FQGNSA. The CDR3 runs to 17 residues. V was pared by 8 bases and J by 3 bases, with 23 bases between. Here the CDR3 reads CASGWKGGAFGKNIQYF. The CDR3 DNA reads as TGTGCCAGCGGTTGGAAGGGGGGGGCGTTCGGCAAAAACATTCAGTACTTC.

The V call is TRBV4-3, the J call TRBJ2-5; TRBD2 matches at 8 bases. Per the germline V gene, CDR1 is LGHNA and CDR2 is YSLEER. V lost 1 base and J lost 5; bases outside the gene matches: 6. The CDR3 is 15 amino acids. In nucleotides, the CDR3 is TGCGCCAGCAGCCAAGCGGGACTAGTAGGGGAGACCCAGTACTTC. Translated: CASSQAGLVGETQYF.

DNA for the CDR3: TGTGCCAGCAGCTTGGGTAGTCGTGACACAGATACGCAGTATTTT. This gives the protein CASSLGSRDTDTQYF. The rearrangement joins TRBV5-6 to TRBJ2-3; D is uncertain. Trimming took off 0 bases at V and 2 bases at J, with 10 bases between the two ends. The V gene's germline CDR1 is SGHDT and CDR2 YYEEEE. The CDR3 consists of 15 residues. Variable domain in full (rest from reference TRBV5-6 and TRBJ2-3): DAGVTQSPTHLIKTRGQQVTLRCSPKSGHDTVSWYQQALGQGPQFIFQYYEEEERQRGNFPDRFSGHQFPNYSSELNVNALLLGDSALYLCASSLGSRDTDTQYFGPGTRLTVL.

V and J are TRBV18 and TRBJ1-3; the D gene is possibly TRBD1 (5 bases). Per the germline V gene, CDR1 is KGHSH and CDR2 is LQKENI. V lost 3 bases, J lost 2 bases, and 17 bases lay in between. The CDR3 is 17 amino acids. CDR3 sequence reads: CASSPPGLGPTGNTIYF. The CDR3 DNA reads as TGTGCCAGCTCACCCCCGGGACTGGGGCCTACTGGAAACACCATATATTTT.

The chain links TRBV27 to TRBJ2-7; 10 bases fit TRBD1. The CDR3 sequence is 17 residues long. The germline CDR1 and CDR2 sequences are MNHEY and SMNVEV (reference sequence). V was clipped by 4 bases and J by 0 bases; unmatched bases: 9. This chain's CDR3 is CASSSRDRGWSSYEQYF. The CDR3 coding sequence is TGTGCCAGCAGTTCCCGGGACAGGGGTTGGAGCTCCTACGAGCAGTACTTC.

The J gene is TRBJ1-2, the V gene TRBV4-3, with TRBD1 matching over 12 bases. The junction had 11 bases not matched to a gene; V was cut back by 2 bases and J by 7 bases. CDR1 is LGHNA and CDR2 is YSLEER in the germline V gene. This CDR3 region has 17 residues. The CDR3 here is CASSQTPAGQGAGGYTF. The CDR3 DNA follows: TGCGCCAGCAGCCAAACACCCGCGGGACAGGGGGCTGGTGGCTACACCTTC.

The chain employs TRBV27 and TRBJ1-5; D is unclear. This CDR3 comprises 14 residues. Looked up from germline, CDR1 is MNHEY and CDR2 is SMNVEV (reference sequence). The ends were cut back, 3 bases at V and 2 bases at J, with 8 bases in the middle. The CDR3: CASSFHGGNQPQHF. The CDR3 nucleotides are TGTGCCAGCAGTTTCCACGGGGGCAATCAGCCCCAGCATTTT.

V gene TRBV7-2 combines with J gene TRBJ2-5; possibly TRBD1 for D (6 bases). V gave up 5 bases and J gave up 3 bases, with 13 bases separating them. The CDR3 covers 14 residues. CDR1 and CDR2 (germline): SGHTA, FQGNSA. CDR3 DNA: TGTGCCAGCAGCCCACTAGGGGGTGAAGAGACCCAGTACTTC. Translated, it gives CASSPLGGEETQYF.

The chain combines TRBV9 with TRBJ2-3; 9 bases match TRBD1. This CDR3 is built from 15 residues. The germline gives CDR1 SGDLS, CDR2 YYNGEE. V was pared by 4 bases and J by 8 bases, with 11 bases of the junction left unmatched. The CDR3 nucleotides read TGTGCCAGCAGCACCACAGGGGGCGAAACGGGTACGCAGTATTTT. Its protein is CASSTTGGETGTQYF.

The V call is TRBV5-4, the J call TRBJ1-2; D gene ambiguous. Germline assignment: CDR1 SGHNT and CDR2 YYREEE (reference sequence). The CDR3 has 13 residues. The V gene lost 3 bases and the J gene lost 7 bases, with 13 bases spanning the gap. The DNA for the CDR3 is TGTGCCAGCAGCTGGGCCGGGGAGAGTGGCTACACCTTC. It encodes CASSWAGESGYTF.

This clone came up a few times. V and J are TRBV28 and TRBJ1-2; 7 positions match TRBD1. The CDR3 is made up of 14 amino acids. Germline V gives CDR1 MDHEN, CDR2 SYDVKM. Trimming removed 5 bases from V and 8 bases from J; junction bases left unmatched: 11. CDR3 sequence (DNA): TGTGCCAGCAGTACCACGGACAGGCCTTACGGCTACACCTTC. This gives the protein CASSTTDRPYGYTF.

The V and J genes are TRBV5-1 and TRBJ2-3, with D unclear. Trimming removed 3 bases from V and 4 bases from J, with 9 bases in between. Per the germline V gene, CDR1 is SGHRS and CDR2 is YFSETQ. The CDR3 runs to 13 residues. CDR3 nucleotide sequence: TGCGCCAGCAGCTCGGCCAGCGCAGATACGCAGTATTTT. Translated, it gives CASSSASADTQYF.

This rearrangement joins TRBV15 to TRBJ1-1, with D possibly being TRBD1 (5 bases). The V end lost 0 bases, the J end lost 8 bases, and 13 bases lay between the germline ends. CDR3 length equals 14 residues. From germline, CDR1 is LNHNV and CDR2 YYDKDF (reference sequence). The CDR3 loop is CATSRDRGTLEAFF. CDR3 sequence (DNA): TGTGCCACCAGCAGAGACCGGGGGACTTTGGAAGCTTTCTTT.

The chain employs TRBV7-2 and TRBJ2-1; 12 bases map to TRBD2. V shed 4 bases, J shed 4 bases, and the junction held 2 bases outside the gene matches. CDR3 size: 15 residues. Germline lookup yields CDR1 SGHTA and CDR2 FQGNSA. The CDR3 here is CASSSTSGGYNEQFF. As DNA, the CDR3 is TGTGCCAGCAGCTCGACTAGCGGGGGATACAATGAGCAGTTCTTC.

This clone was seen a handful of times. The chain combines TRBV6-5 with TRBJ1-5, with TRBD1 identical over 7 bases. Trimming cost V 7 bases and J 5 bases; bases outside gene matches: 8. CDR1 MNHEY and CDR2 SVGAGI come from the germline V gene. The CDR3 sequence is 14 residues long. CDR3 DNA: TGTGCCAGCACTCCACGGGACAGCTATCAGCCCCAGCATTTT. It translates to CASTPRDSYQPQHF.

The chain joins TRBV4-2 to TRBJ2-1, with 12 positions matching TRBD1. Losses at the gene ends were 1 base for V and 7 bases for J; bases not matched to a gene: 5. CDR3 length: 16 residues. Germline V gene lookup returns CDR1 LGHNA and CDR2 YNFKEQ. This CDR3 reads CASSQVGTGGQNEQFF. The CDR3 DNA reads as TGTGCCAGCAGCCAAGTGGGGACAGGGGGCCAAAATGAGCAGTTCTTC.